The TCR beta chain described here comes from a study of beta chain features in type 1 diabetes. Study-wide context: Over all samples combined, fewer than 130,000,000 sorted cells were examined. Overall study results and limits: Significant though moderate, a shortening of TCRB CDR3s appeared in all four CD4+ subsets of Type 1 diabetes patients.

The whole isolated RNA underwent reverse transcription, so sequencing captured expressed TCRB transcripts. Assay used: immunoSEQ multiplex PCR; TCRdb lists only in-frame clones, some missing. Of 330,000 or so clones in the sample, 10% to 15% were seen once. Via CD45RO/CCR7/CD25/CD127/CD95/CD27, cells of the CD4+ naive, central memory, regulatory and stem cell-like memory subsets were sorted. Sorting produced populations that all topped 98% purity. As for this clone: Its antigen remains unknown.

Sequencing used naive CD4+ T cells from blood. The TCR comes from a woman aged 18-29 years with type 1 diabetes.

The CDR3 region is CASSLTGWYPTDEKLFF. The CDR3 coding sequence is TGTGCCAGCAGCCTGACAGGGTGGTATCCCACTGATGAAAAACTGTTTTTT. The chain carries TRBV7-9 and TRBJ1-4, with 7 bases fitting TRBD1. This CDR3 is 17 amino acids long. CDR1 and CDR2 from the germline V gene are SEHNR and FQNEAQ (reference sequence). The trim removed 5 bases at V and 6 bases at J, leaving 15 bases unmatched.